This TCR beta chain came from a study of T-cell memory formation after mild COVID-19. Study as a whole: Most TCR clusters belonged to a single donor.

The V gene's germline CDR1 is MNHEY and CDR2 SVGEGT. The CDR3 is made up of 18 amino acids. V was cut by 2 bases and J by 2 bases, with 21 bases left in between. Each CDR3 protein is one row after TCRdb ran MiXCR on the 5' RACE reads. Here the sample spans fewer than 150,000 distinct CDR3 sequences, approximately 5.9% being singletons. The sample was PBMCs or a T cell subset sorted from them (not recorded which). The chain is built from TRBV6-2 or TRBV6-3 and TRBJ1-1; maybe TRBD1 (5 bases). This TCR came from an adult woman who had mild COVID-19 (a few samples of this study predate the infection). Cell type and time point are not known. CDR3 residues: CASSYVWDGPRTNTEAFF. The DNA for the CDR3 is TGTGCCAGCAGTTACGTGTGGGACGGCCCGAGGACAAACACTGAAGCTTTCTTT.